These T cell receptor beta chains were read from a single sample in a study of T cells in Graves' hyperthyroidism and ophthalmopathy. TCRdb processed the multiplex PCR reads anew with MiXCR; each CDR3 protein has one entry. The table lists nearly 600,000 distinct CDR3 sequences, approximately 14% of them singletons. Sequenced: blood. All receptors derive from a woman younger than 30 with Graves' ophthalmopathy. CDR3s include the opening cysteine and the closing phenylalanine or tryptophan. Fields, in order: D gene, V gene, J gene, clone size, CDR3 protein, CDR3 DNA. The D gene is left open where the match is weak. Rows may omit the clone size; those that give it use once, few, many or a size class.

d_call: -; v_call: TRBV28; j_call: TRBJ2-7; clone_size: many; cdr3_aa: CASCRTWGPSYEQYF; cdr3_nt: TGTGCCAGCTGTAGGACCTGGGGGCCATCCTACGAGCAGTACTTC
d_call: TRBD1; v_call: TRBV9; j_call: TRBJ2-1; clone_size: many; cdr3_aa: CASSVGGTGNNEQFF; cdr3_nt: TGTGCCAGCAGCGTAGGTGGGACAGGCAACAATGAGCAGTTCTTC
d_call: TRBD2; v_call: TRBV28; j_call: TRBJ2-7; clone_size: many; cdr3_aa: CASRITASGSYEQYF; cdr3_nt: TGTGCCAGCAGAATCACGGCTAGCGGGAGTTACGAGCAGTACTTC
d_call: -; v_call: TRBV12-3/TRBV12-4; j_call: TRBJ2-7; clone_size: many; cdr3_aa: CASSLDTGAGEQYF; cdr3_nt: TGTGCCAGCAGTTTGGACACAGGGGCGGGGGAGCAGTACTTC
d_call: -; v_call: TRBV28; j_call: TRBJ1-5; clone_size: -; cdr3_aa: CASSFDGPNQPQHF; cdr3_nt: TGTGCCAGCAGTTTTGACGGTCCCAATCAGCCCCAGCATTTT
d_call: -; v_call: TRBV28; j_call: TRBJ2-7; clone_size: many; cdr3_aa: CASRVSTAYSYEQYF; cdr3_nt: TGTGCCAGCAGAGTTTCGACAGCCTACTCCTACGAGCAGTACTTC
d_call: -; v_call: TRBV11-3; j_call: TRBJ2-5; clone_size: many; cdr3_aa: CASSLVGSPETQYF; cdr3_nt: TGTGCCAGCAGCTTAGTCGGGAGCCCGGAGACCCAGTACTTC
d_call: -; v_call: TRBV7-3; j_call: TRBJ1-2; clone_size: many; cdr3_aa: CASSLTGGRPNYGYTF; cdr3_nt: TGTGCCAGCAGCTTAACGGGGGGGCGCCCTAACTATGGCTACACCTTC
d_call: TRBD1; v_call: TRBV4-1; j_call: TRBJ2-7; clone_size: few; cdr3_aa: CASSQVAQGASYEQYF; cdr3_nt: TGCGCCAGCAGCCAAGTGGCTCAGGGGGCCTCCTACGAGCAGTACTTC
d_call: -; v_call: TRBV28; j_call: TRBJ2-7; clone_size: many; cdr3_aa: CASQREMSHYEQYF; cdr3_nt: TGTGCCAGCCAGCGTGAAATGTCGCACTACGAGCAGTACTTC
d_call: -; v_call: TRBV6-5; j_call: TRBJ1-2; clone_size: few; cdr3_aa: CASSNPGTYGYTF; cdr3_nt: TGTGCCAGCAGCAACCCCGGGACCTATGGCTACACCTTC
d_call: TRBD1; v_call: TRBV20-1; j_call: TRBJ2-7; clone_size: few; cdr3_aa: CSAREPGQGTYEQYF; cdr3_nt: TGCAGTGCTAGAGAGCCGGGACAGGGGACCTACGAGCAGTACTTC
d_call: -; v_call: TRBV6-6; j_call: TRBJ2-5; clone_size: many; cdr3_aa: CASSYPQGTTQYF; cdr3_nt: TGTGCCAGCAGTTACCCCCAGGGGACTACCCAGTACTTC
d_call: TRBD1; v_call: TRBV4-2; j_call: TRBJ2-2; clone_size: many; cdr3_aa: CASSQGQGAGTGELFF; cdr3_nt: TGTGCCAGCAGTCAGGGACAGGGGGCTGGAACCGGGGAGCTGTTTTTT
d_call: -; v_call: TRBV19; j_call: TRBJ2-2; clone_size: -; cdr3_aa: CASSIMGSGELFF; cdr3_nt: TGTGCCAGTAGTATAATGGGATCCGGGGAGCTGTTTTTT
d_call: TRBD1; v_call: TRBV7-2; j_call: TRBJ2-7; clone_size: many; cdr3_aa: CASSLGMEQGAYEQYF; cdr3_nt: TGTGCCAGCAGCTTAGGAATGGAACAGGGGGCCTACGAGCAGTACTTC
d_call: -; v_call: TRBV27; j_call: TRBJ2-3; clone_size: few; cdr3_aa: CASSLHGGTQYF; cdr3_nt: TGTGCCAGCAGTTTACACGGAGGTACGCAGTATTTT
d_call: TRBD1; v_call: TRBV18; j_call: TRBJ1-5; clone_size: many; cdr3_aa: CASSPTGTENQPQHF; cdr3_nt: TGTGCCAGCTCACCTACCGGGACAGAGAATCAGCCCCAGCATTTT
d_call: TRBD2; v_call: TRBV12-3/TRBV12-4; j_call: TRBJ2-1; clone_size: many; cdr3_aa: CASSFPGTSGHLAYNEQFF; cdr3_nt: TGTGCCAGCAGTTTCCCCGGGACTAGCGGACATCTCGCCTACAATGAGCAGTTCTTC
d_call: TRBD1; v_call: TRBV20-1; j_call: TRBJ2-7; clone_size: many; cdr3_aa: CSATGTGSLYEQYF; cdr3_nt: TGCAGTGCGACCGGGACAGGGTCTTTATACGAGCAGTACTTC
d_call: TRBD2; v_call: TRBV28; j_call: TRBJ2-5; clone_size: -; cdr3_aa: CASSSRTSGRNQGTQYF; cdr3_nt: TGTGCCAGCAGTTCGAGGACTAGCGGGAGGAACCAAGGGACCCAGTACTTC
d_call: TRBD1; v_call: TRBV6-1; j_call: TRBJ1-5; clone_size: many; cdr3_aa: CASSLDRGLDQPQHF; cdr3_nt: TGTGCCAGCAGTCTGGACAGGGGGCTGGATCAGCCCCAGCATTTT
d_call: TRBD2; v_call: TRBV24-1; j_call: TRBJ2-7; clone_size: many; cdr3_aa: CATSPGGRSYEQYF; cdr3_nt: TGTGCCACCTCGCCGGGGGGAAGGAGCTACGAGCAGTACTTC
d_call: TRBD1; v_call: TRBV13; j_call: TRBJ2-7; clone_size: many; cdr3_aa: CASSASDRATSYEQYF; cdr3_nt: TGTGCCAGCAGCGCCTCGGACAGGGCCACTTCCTACGAGCAGTACTTC